The clone carrying this TCR beta chain was detected only a few times. Expressed TCRB transcripts were sequenced after all isolated RNA was converted to cDNA. Assay used: immunoSEQ multiplex PCR; TCRdb lists only in-frame clones, some missing. Seen here are 300,000 to 350,000 clones, roughly 8% observed once, and the top ten hold 0.44%. V was trimmed by 7 bases and J by 0 bases, leaving 15 bases between them. The germline CDR1 and CDR2 sequences are MNHEY and SVGAGI. This CDR3 comprises 15 residues. The data are from a study of beta chain features in type 1 diabetes. Material for sequencing was central memory CD4+ T cells from blood. The chain uses TRBV6-5 and TRBJ1-2, with TRBD1 as a possible D gene (5 bases). The clonotype was recovered from a young woman in good health. CDR3 loop: CASTSPGGANYGYTF. The CDR3 DNA follows: TGTGCCAGCACCTCCCCTGGGGGAGCTAACTATGGCTACACCTTC.